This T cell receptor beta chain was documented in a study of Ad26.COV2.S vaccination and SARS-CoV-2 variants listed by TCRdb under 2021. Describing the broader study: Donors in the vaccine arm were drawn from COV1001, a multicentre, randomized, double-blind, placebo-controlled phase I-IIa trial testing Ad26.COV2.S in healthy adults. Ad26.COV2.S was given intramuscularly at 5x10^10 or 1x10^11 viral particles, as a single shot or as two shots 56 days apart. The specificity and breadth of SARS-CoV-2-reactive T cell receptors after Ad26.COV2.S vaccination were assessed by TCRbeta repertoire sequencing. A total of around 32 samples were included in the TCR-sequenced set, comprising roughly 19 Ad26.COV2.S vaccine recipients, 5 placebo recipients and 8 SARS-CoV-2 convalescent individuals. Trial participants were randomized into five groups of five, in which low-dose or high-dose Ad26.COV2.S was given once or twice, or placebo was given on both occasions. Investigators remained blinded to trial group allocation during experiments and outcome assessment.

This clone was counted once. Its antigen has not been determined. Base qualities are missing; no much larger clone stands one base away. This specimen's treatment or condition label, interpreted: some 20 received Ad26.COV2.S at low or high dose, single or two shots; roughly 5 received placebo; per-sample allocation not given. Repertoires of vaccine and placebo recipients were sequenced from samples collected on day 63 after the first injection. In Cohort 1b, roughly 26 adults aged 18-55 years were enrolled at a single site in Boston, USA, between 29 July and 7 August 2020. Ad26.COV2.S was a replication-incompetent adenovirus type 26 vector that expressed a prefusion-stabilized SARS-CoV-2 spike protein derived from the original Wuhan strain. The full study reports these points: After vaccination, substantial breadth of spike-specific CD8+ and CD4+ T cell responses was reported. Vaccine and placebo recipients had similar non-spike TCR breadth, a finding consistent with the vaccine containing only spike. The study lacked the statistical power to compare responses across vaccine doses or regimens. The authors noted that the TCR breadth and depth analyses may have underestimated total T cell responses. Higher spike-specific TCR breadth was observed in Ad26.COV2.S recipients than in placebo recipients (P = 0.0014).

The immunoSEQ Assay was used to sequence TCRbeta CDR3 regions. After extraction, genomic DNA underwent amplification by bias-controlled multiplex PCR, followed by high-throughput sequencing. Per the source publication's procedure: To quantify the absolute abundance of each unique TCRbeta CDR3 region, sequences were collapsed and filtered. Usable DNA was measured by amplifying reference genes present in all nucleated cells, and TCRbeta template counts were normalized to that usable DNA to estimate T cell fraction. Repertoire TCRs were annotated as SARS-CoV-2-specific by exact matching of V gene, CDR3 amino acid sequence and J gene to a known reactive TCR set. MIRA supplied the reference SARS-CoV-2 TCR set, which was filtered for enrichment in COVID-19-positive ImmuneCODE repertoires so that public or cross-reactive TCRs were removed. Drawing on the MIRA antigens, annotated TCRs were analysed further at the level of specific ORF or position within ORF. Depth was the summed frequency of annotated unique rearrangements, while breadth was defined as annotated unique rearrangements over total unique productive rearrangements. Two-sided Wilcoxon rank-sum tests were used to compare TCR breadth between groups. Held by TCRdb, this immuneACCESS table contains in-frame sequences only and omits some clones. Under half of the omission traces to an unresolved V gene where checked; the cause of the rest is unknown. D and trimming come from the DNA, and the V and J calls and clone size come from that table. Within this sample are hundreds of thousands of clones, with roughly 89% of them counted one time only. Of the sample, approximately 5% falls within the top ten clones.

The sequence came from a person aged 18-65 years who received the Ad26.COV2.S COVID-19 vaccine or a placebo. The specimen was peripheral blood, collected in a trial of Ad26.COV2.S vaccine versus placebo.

The nucleotide sequence is given as TGTGCCAGCAGTTTCTCCTATAATTCACCCCTCCACTTT. Translated, this gives CASSFSYNSPLHF. The chain uses TRBV27 and TRBJ1-6; no D segment can be confidently identified. Per the germline V gene (reference sequence), MNHEY is the CDR1 and SMNVEV is the CDR2. The CDR3 has 13 amino acids, counting the end cysteine and phenylalanine. The kept DNA is CDR3 alone, 39 bases in frame from the first base. Deletion took 3 bases off V and 0 bases off J, with a span of 0 bases between the germline ends.